The 12 T cell receptor beta chains listed next were all sequenced from one sample in a study of blood T cell repertoires in COVID-19. Produced via immunoSEQ multiplex PCR; TCRdb's table is partial and in-frame only. The table has fewer than 700,000 clones, approximately 91% seen once. Sequencing was performed on peripheral blood. These receptors were taken from a woman between 50 and 59 years old with COVID-19, enrolled during active disease.

The chain uses TRBV28 and TRBJ2-7; 9 nucleotides match TRBD1. This CDR3 comprises 15 residues. The J segment lost 1 base and the V segment lost 7 bases, leaving 8 bases of the junction unmatched. Per the germline V gene, CDR1 is MDHEN and CDR2 is SYDVKM. The CDR3: CASTFTGTGSYEQYF. The CDR3, as DNA: TGTGCCAGCACCTTTACCGGGACAGGGTCCTACGAGCAGTACTTC.

V is TRBV18 and J is TRBJ2-3; D ambiguous. The germline V gene encodes CDR1 KGHSH and CDR2 LQKENI. There are 14 residues in the CDR3. Trimming stripped 5 bases from V and 1 base from J, with 10 bases between. CDR3 in amino acids: CASSSDTRTDTQYF. The CDR3 DNA reads as TGTGCCAGCTCAAGTGACACCCGCACAGATACGCAGTATTTT.

The chain recombines TRBV19 with TRBJ2-1; 7 positions match TRBD2. Germline V gene data show CDR1 as LNHDA and CDR2 as SQIVND (reference sequence). The V and J ends lost 6 bases and 6 bases, in that order; junction bases with no gene match: 5. The CDR3 covers 13 residues. Written as DNA, the CDR3 is TGTGCCAGTAGGGGGAGGGACCTCAATGAGCAGTTCTTC. It is translated as CASRGRDLNEQFF.

The V gene is TRBV5-4, the J gene TRBJ2-5; 8 bases are shared with TRBD1. CDR3 size: 14 residues. The trim removed 4 bases at V and 5 bases at J, leaving 7 bases unmatched. Germline CDR1 SGHNT, CDR2 YYREEE (reference sequence). CDR3 residues: CASSQDRVGETQYF. The CDR3 nucleotides read TGTGCCAGCAGCCAGGACAGGGTCGGGGAGACCCAGTACTTC.

The genes are TRBV19 and TRBJ1-1; tentatively, D is TRBD1 (6 bases). Between the trimmed V and J ends, which lost 6 bases and 4 bases, there was a span of 9 bases. Germline values: CDR1 LNHDA, CDR2 SQIVND (reference sequence). CDR3 size: 12 residues. CDR3: CASRGRGTEAFF. CDR3 in DNA: TGTGCCAGTAGGGGCAGGGGCACTGAAGCTTTCTTT.

The chain couples TRBV5-1 to TRBJ2-1; 12 positions match TRBD2. V shed 0 bases, J shed 5 bases, and the junction held 0 bases outside the gene matches. Looked up from germline, CDR1 is SGHRS and CDR2 is YFSETQ. This CDR3 is built from 15 residues. As DNA, the CDR3 is TGCGCCAGCAGCTTGGGACTAGCGGGGGACAATGAGCAGTTCTTC. Protein: CASSLGLAGDNEQFF.

This sequence joins TRBV10-3 and TRBJ2-7; possibly TRBD1 for D (6 bases). Germline V gene sequence: CDR1 ENHRY, CDR2 SYGVKD. This CDR3 has 15 residues. Trimming cost V 0 bases and J 3 bases, with 12 bases left between them. The CDR3 protein is CAISESINRVYEQYF. CDR3 sequence (DNA): TGTGCCATCAGTGAGTCGATAAACAGGGTCTACGAGCAGTACTTC.

V is TRBV5-3 and J is TRBJ1-3, with D unclear. TRBV5-3 is recorded as an ORF, its role being uncertain. V was cut by 4 bases and J by 7 bases, with 21 bases left in between. This CDR3 region has 16 residues. The CDR3 loop reads CARSRQISPPRNTIYF. In DNA, the CDR3 is TGTGCCAGAAGCCGACAAATAAGCCCCCCCCGGAACACCATATATTTT.

V usage is TRBV6-1 and J usage is TRBJ1-4; 8 bases match TRBD1. This CDR3 is 16 amino acids long. V shed 0 bases, J shed 7 bases, and the junction held 7 bases outside the gene matches. The germline V gene has CDR1 MNHNS and CDR2 SASEGT. CDR3 DNA: TGTGCCAGCAGTGAAGCGCTTCAGACAGGGGTTGAAAAACTGTTTTTT. Translation gives CASSEALQTGVEKLFF.

This sequence joins TRBV11-2 and TRBJ1-1, with TRBD1 as a possible D gene (6 bases). V gave up 2 bases and J gave up 0 bases, with 13 bases separating them. This CDR3 has 16 residues. Germline CDR1 SGHAT, CDR2 FQNNGV. CDR3 sequence (DNA): TGTGCCAGCAGCTTAATGACGGCAGGGGTGAACACTGAAGCTTTCTTT. Its protein product is CASSLMTAGVNTEAFF.

V gene TRBV5-1 combines with J gene TRBJ1-2; D ambiguous. The CDR3 runs to 15 residues. Germline loops: CDR1 SGHRS, CDR2 YFSETQ. V was trimmed by 0 bases and J by 1 base, leaving 10 bases between them. The CDR3 is CASSLDGGINYGYTF. In nucleotides, the CDR3 is TGCGCCAGCAGCTTGGATGGAGGGATTAACTATGGCTACACCTTC. Full variable domain (outside the CDR3, taken from reference TRBV5-1 and TRBJ1-2): KAGVTQTPRYLIKTRGQQVTLSCSPISGHRSVSWYQQTPGQGLQFLFEYFSETQRNKGNFPGRFSGRQFSNSRSEMNVSTLELGDSALYLCASSLDGGINYGYTFGSGTRLTVV.

The chain recombines TRBV27 with TRBJ1-2, with unresolved D. Trimming stripped 2 bases from V and 4 bases from J, with 11 bases between. CDR1 and CDR2 from the germline V gene are MNHEY and SMNVEV (reference sequence). This CDR3 is built from 14 residues. The CDR3 DNA reads as TGTGCCAGCAGTTTAGTTGGCGAGGGCTATGGCTACACCTTC. Its translation: CASSLVGEGYGYTF.